In its sample, the clone carrying this T cell receptor beta chain was seen many times. Antigen unknown. This specimen comes from a study of shared clonotypes between healthy human individuals. Study-wide context: With ages of 18 to 49, the donors were a couple of women and three men.

This CDR3 spans 16 amino acids. CDR1 and CDR2 (germline): LNHDA, SQIVND (reference sequence). J lost 3 bases, V lost 7 bases, and 12 bases had no gene match. Template for every sorted-subset replicate PCR totaled around 210 ng DNA, roughly 30,000 T cell genomes. The table came from immunoSEQ multiplex PCR; TCRdb's copy has only in-frame clones and leaves some out. The sample lists hundreds of thousands of clones, around two thirds occurring once. General study results and limits: Donor scarcity curtailed the genetic and exposure-history diversity represented herein.

The clonotype was recovered from a woman aged 25-40 years in good health. The chain joins TRBV19 to TRBJ1-5, with TRBD1 identical over 7 bases. The sample consisted of memory CD4+ T cells sorted from blood. Subset reported: CD45RA-negative fraction. CDR3 loop: CASNKPGTDPNQPQHF. Here the CDR3 DNA reads TGTGCCAGTAATAAACCCGGGACAGACCCCAATCAGCCCCAGCATTTT.